These T cell receptor beta chains were read from a single sample in a study of blood T cell repertoires in COVID-19. The data were produced by immunoSEQ multiplex PCR, yet TCRdb's version contains in-frame clones alone and is incomplete. The sample includes around 130,000 clones, approximately 85% of them seen just once. The sample taken for sequencing was peripheral blood. The receptor set was obtained from a human donor in a cohort sampled during active COVID-19. Each CDR3 is given with its conserved first and last residue. A D gene is named only where the DNA matches it firmly. Size is stated for part of the rows, as once, few or many counts, or as a class when the clone is expanded.

NA	NA	TRBV7-6	16	TRBJ1-3	CASSLQPAGQGNTIYF	TGTGCCAGCAGCTTACAACCAGCCGGACAGGGAAACACCATATATTTT
NA	TRBD1	TRBV18	15	TRBJ1-2	CASSPLGQGTMGYTF	TGTGCCAGCTCACCCTTGGGACAGGGGACTATGGGCTACACCTTC
NA	NA	TRBV9	14	TRBJ2-3	CASSVVGGADTQYF	TGTGCCAGCAGCGTAGTCGGAGGGGCAGATACGCAGTATTTT
NA	NA	TRBV5-6	11	TRBJ2-7	CASSFGYEQYF	TGTGCCAGCAGCTTCGGTTACGAGCAGTACTTC
NA	NA	TRBV6-1	18	TRBJ2-5	CASSESGRGRGSQETQYF	TGTGCCAGCAGTGAATCAGGGCGGGGCAGGGGGAGCCAAGAGACCCAGTACTTC
few	TRBD2	TRBV18	16	TRBJ2-5	CASSFGVAGAQETQYF	TGTGCCAGCTCATTCGGGGTAGCGGGGGCCCAAGAGACCCAGTACTTC
NA	TRBD2	TRBV4-2	17	TRBJ2-5	CASSQGSSGGNQETQYF	TGTGCCAGCAGCCAAGGCTCTAGCGGGGGGAATCAAGAGACCCAGTACTTC
NA	TRBD1	TRBV6-5	15	TRBJ2-7	CASSYAGGPSYEQYF	TGTGCCAGCAGTTACGCAGGGGGCCCCTCCTACGAGCAGTACTTC
NA	NA	TRBV6-2/TRBV6-3	16	TRBJ1-5	CASSDPTGTLNQPQHF	TGTGCCAGCAGTGACCCGACCGGGACACTCAATCAGCCCCAGCATTTT
NA	TRBD1	TRBV10-3	19	TRBJ2-6	CAISPLGTGLFLGANVLTF	TGTGCCATCAGTCCTCTTGGGACAGGGCTGTTCTTGGGGGCCAACGTCCTGACTTTC
once	TRBD1	TRBV5-1	15	TRBJ1-1	CASSLFDRERFEAFF	TGCGCCAGCAGTTTATTTGACAGGGAGAGGTTTGAAGCTTTCTTT
NA	TRBD1	TRBV20-1	11	TRBJ2-3	CSANRGDTQYF	TGCAGTGCTAACAGGGGGGATACGCAGTATTTT
NA	NA	TRBV6-5	13	TRBJ2-7	CASSRDTTYEQYF	TGTGCCAGCAGTCGGGACACCACCTACGAGCAGTACTTC
NA	NA	TRBV7-2	13	TRBJ1-1	CASSLEIRGEAFF	TGTGCCAGCAGCTTAGAGATCCGGGGGGAAGCTTTCTTT
NA	NA	TRBV18	14	TRBJ2-3	CASSPTTRSDTQYF	TGTGCCAGCTCACCCACTACACGGTCAGATACGCAGTATTTT
NA	TRBD1	TRBV6-5	15	TRBJ2-2	CASRQGTGDTGELFF	TGTGCCAGCAGACAAGGGACAGGGGACACCGGGGAGCTGTTTTTT
NA	NA	TRBV20-1	13	TRBJ2-1	CSASGSSYNEQFF	TGCAGTGCTAGTGGGAGCTCCTACAATGAGCAGTTCTTC
NA	NA	TRBV12-3/TRBV12-4	13	TRBJ1-4	CASSLDRNEKLFF	TGTGCCAGCAGTTTGGACAGAAATGAAAAACTGTTTTTT
NA	NA	TRBV5-8	16	TRBJ2-1	CASSLAAGIAYNEQFF	TGTGCCAGCAGCTTGGCGGCAGGGATCGCCTACAATGAGCAGTTCTTC
NA	TRBD1	TRBV18	14	TRBJ2-7	CASSPGQGSYEQYF	TGTGCCAGCTCACCGGGACAGGGATCCTACGAGCAGTACTTC
NA	NA	TRBV9	14	TRBJ2-7	CASSVSLSSYEQYF	TGTGCCAGCAGCGTATCCCTGAGCTCCTACGAGCAGTACTTC
NA	NA	TRBV11-2	14	TRBJ1-2	CASSLDSRGLGYTF	TGTGCCAGCAGCTTAGATTCCAGGGGATTAGGCTACACCTTC
NA	NA	TRBV28	13	TRBJ1-2	CASSFGTAYGYTF	TGTGCCAGCAGTTTCGGGACTGCCTATGGCTACACCTTC
NA	TRBD1	TRBV10-3	15	TRBJ1-3	CAISDTGVYGNTIYF	TGTGCCATCAGCGATACAGGGGTTTATGGAAACACCATATATTTT
NA	TRBD1	TRBV7-2	14	TRBJ2-5	CASSRGTGWETQYF	TGTGCCAGCAGCCGCGGGACAGGGTGGGAGACCCAGTACTTC
once	NA	TRBV3-1/TRBV3-2	15	TRBJ1-1	CASSPGGVMNTEAFF	TGTGCCAGCAGCCCCGGAGGAGTGATGAACACTGAAGCTTTCTTT
NA	TRBD2	TRBV2	17	TRBJ2-2	CASSAHNSGGRTGELFF	TGTGCCAGCAGTGCCCATAACAGCGGGGGAAGAACCGGGGAGCTGTTTTTT
NA	TRBD2	TRBV11-2	17	TRBJ2-7	CASTPLGGGGATYEQYF	TGTGCCAGCACCCCATTGGGAGGCGGGGGGGCCACCTACGAGCAGTACTTC
NA	TRBD1	TRBV15	14	TRBJ1-5	CATSIQGSNQPQHF	TGTGCCACCAGCATACAGGGGAGCAATCAGCCCCAGCATTTT
NA	TRBD1	TRBV27	15	TRBJ2-3	CASSPWTGDTDTQYF	TGTGCCAGCAGTCCTTGGACAGGGGACACAGATACGCAGTATTTT
NA	NA	TRBV19	15	TRBJ2-3	CASRLGQTSTDTQYF	TGTGCCAGTAGATTGGGACAAACAAGCACAGATACGCAGTATTTT
NA	TRBD2	TRBV3-1/TRBV3-2	16	TRBJ2-3	CASSQTPAGGQYTQYF	TGTGCCAGCAGCCAAACTCCAGCGGGGGGGCAATATACGCAGTATTTT
NA	TRBD1	TRBV28	15	TRBJ2-7	CASSFPYRGLGEQYF	TGTGCCAGCAGTTTTCCCTACAGGGGGCTCGGCGAGCAGTACTTC
NA	NA	TRBV3-1/TRBV3-2	13	TRBJ1-2	CASSQGQGSGYTF	TGTGCCAGCAGCCAAGGGCAGGGTAGCGGCTACACCTTC
NA	TRBD1	TRBV18	15	TRBJ1-1	CASSAIETGATEAFF	TGTGCCAGCTCAGCCATCGAGACAGGGGCCACTGAAGCTTTCTTT
NA	NA	TRBV10-1	14	TRBJ2-1	CASSSAGSYNEQFF	TGCGCCAGCAGTTCGGCGGGGTCCTACAATGAGCAGTTCTTC
NA	NA	TRBV6-5	13	TRBJ2-1	CASRPTAYNEQFF	TGTGCCAGCCGACCGACAGCCTACAATGAGCAGTTCTTC